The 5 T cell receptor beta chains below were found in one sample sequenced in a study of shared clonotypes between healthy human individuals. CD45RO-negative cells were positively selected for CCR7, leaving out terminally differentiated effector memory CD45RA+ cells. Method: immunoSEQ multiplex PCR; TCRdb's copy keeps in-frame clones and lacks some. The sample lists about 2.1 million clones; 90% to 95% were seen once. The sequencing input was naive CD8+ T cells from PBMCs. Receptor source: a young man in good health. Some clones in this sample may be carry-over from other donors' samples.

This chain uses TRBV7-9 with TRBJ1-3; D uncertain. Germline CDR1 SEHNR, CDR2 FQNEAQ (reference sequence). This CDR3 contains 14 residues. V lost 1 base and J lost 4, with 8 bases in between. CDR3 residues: CASSLGSFGNTIYF. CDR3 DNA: TGTGCCAGCAGCTTAGGGAGCTTCGGAAACACCATATATTTT.

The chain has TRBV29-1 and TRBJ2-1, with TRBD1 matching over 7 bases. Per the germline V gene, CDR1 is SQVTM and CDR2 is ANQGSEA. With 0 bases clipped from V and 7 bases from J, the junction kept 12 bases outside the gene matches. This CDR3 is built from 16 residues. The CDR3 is CSVEDPEDRRRNEQFF. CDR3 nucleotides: TGCAGCGTTGAAGATCCGGAGGACAGGAGGAGAAATGAGCAGTTCTTC.

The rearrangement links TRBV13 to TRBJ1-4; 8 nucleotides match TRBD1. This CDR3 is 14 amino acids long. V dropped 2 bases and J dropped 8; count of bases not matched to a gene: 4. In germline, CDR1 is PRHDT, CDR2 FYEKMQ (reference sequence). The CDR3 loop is CASSLPGQEEKLFF. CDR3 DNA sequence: TGTGCCAGCAGCTTACCGGGACAGGAAGAAAAACTGTTTTTT.

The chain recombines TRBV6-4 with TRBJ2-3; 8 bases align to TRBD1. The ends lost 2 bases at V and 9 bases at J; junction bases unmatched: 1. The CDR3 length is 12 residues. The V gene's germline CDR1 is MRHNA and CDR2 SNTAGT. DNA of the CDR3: TGTGCCAGCAGTGACAACAGGGGGACGCAGTATTTT. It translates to CASSDNRGTQYF.

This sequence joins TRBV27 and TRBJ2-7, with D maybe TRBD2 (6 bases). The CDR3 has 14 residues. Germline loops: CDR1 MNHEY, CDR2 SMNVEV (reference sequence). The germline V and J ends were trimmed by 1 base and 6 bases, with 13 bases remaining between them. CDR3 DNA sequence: TGTGCCAGCAGTTTATTATCGGGAGTCACCGAGCAGTACTTC. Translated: CASSLLSGVTEQYF.